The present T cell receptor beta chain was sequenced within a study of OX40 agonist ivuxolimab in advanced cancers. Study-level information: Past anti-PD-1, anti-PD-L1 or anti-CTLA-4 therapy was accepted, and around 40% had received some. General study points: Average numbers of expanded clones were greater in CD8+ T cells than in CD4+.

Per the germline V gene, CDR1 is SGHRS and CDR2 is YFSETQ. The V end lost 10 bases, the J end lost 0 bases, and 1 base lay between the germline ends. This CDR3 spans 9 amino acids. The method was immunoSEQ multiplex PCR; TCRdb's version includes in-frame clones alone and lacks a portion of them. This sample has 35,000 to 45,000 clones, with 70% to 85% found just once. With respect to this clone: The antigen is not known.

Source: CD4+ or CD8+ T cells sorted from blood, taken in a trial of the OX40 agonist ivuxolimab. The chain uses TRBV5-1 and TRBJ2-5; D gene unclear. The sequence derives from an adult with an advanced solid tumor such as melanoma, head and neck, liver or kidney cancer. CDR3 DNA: TGCGCCCACCAAGAGACCCAGTACTTC. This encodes CAHQETQYF.